The rows below give T cell receptor beta chains drawn from one sample of a study of shared clonotypes between healthy human individuals. Measured with immunoSEQ multiplex PCR; TCRdb has only the in-frame clones, and not every one. The table includes 2 million to 3 million clones, approximately 93% detected once. The sample taken for sequencing was naive CD4+ T cells from PBMCs. All receptors come from a man aged 18 to 29 in good health. Some clones in this sample may be carry-over from other donors' samples. The CDR3 runs from the conserved cysteine through the conserved F or W. A D gene is named only where the DNA matches it firmly. Rows may omit the clone size; those that give it use once, few, many or a size class.

CDR3nt: TGCGCCAGCAGCCTAGGGACAGGGAACACCGGGGAGCTGTTTTTT
CDR3aa: CASSLGTGNTGELFF
j_gene: TRBJ2-2
abundance: NA
d_gene: TRBD1
v_gene: TRBV5-1

CDR3nt: TGTGCCATCAGACCCGGGACAGGGGACGAAAAACTGTTTTTT
CDR3aa: CAIRPGTGDEKLFF
j_gene: TRBJ1-4
abundance: few
d_gene: TRBD1
v_gene: TRBV10-3

CDR3nt: TGTGCCAGCAGCCGAACGGTTCCCCGGAGCTCCTACAATGAGCAGTTCTTC
CDR3aa: CASSRTVPRSSYNEQFF
j_gene: TRBJ2-1
abundance: NA
d_gene: NA
v_gene: TRBV5-4

CDR3nt: TGTGCCAGCAGTCCCCCACCGGCCTACTACAATGAGCAGTTCTTC
CDR3aa: CASSPPPAYYNEQFF
j_gene: TRBJ2-1
abundance: NA
d_gene: NA
v_gene: TRBV6-9

CDR3nt: TGTGCCAGCAGTGCAACCGGGACAGGGAGCTCCTACGAGCAGTACTTC
CDR3aa: CASSATGTGSSYEQYF
j_gene: TRBJ2-7
abundance: once
d_gene: TRBD1
v_gene: TRBV9

CDR3nt: TGTGCCAGCAGCTTTGCCGGGACGCTGGACACTGAAGCTTTCTTT
CDR3aa: CASSFAGTLDTEAFF
j_gene: TRBJ1-1
abundance: NA
d_gene: NA
v_gene: TRBV5-6

CDR3nt: TGTGCCAGCAGTTACCCACGACAGGGGGGCTATGGCTACACCTTC
CDR3aa: CASSYPRQGGYGYTF
j_gene: TRBJ1-2
abundance: NA
d_gene: TRBD1
v_gene: TRBV6-5

CDR3nt: TGTGCCAGCTCCCCGGACCCTGGAAACACCATATATTTT
CDR3aa: CASSPDPGNTIYF
j_gene: TRBJ1-3
abundance: NA
d_gene: NA
v_gene: TRBV18

CDR3nt: TGCGCCAGCAGCTTAGTGCCAGGGGCCTACGAGCAGTACTTC
CDR3aa: CASSLVPGAYEQYF
j_gene: TRBJ2-7
abundance: NA
d_gene: NA
v_gene: TRBV5-1

CDR3nt: TGCGCCAGCAGCTTGGGGCCTGGATCCTACAATGAGCAGTTCTTC
CDR3aa: CASSLGPGSYNEQFF
j_gene: TRBJ2-1
abundance: NA
d_gene: NA
v_gene: TRBV5-1

CDR3nt: TGTGCCAGCAGCCAAGGAGGACAGGCCGCCTACGAGCAGTACTTC
CDR3aa: CASSQGGQAAYEQYF
j_gene: TRBJ2-7
abundance: NA
d_gene: TRBD1
v_gene: TRBV4-2

CDR3nt: TGTGCCAGCAGCTCAACAGGGGGACAAGGATATGAAGCTTTCTTT
CDR3aa: CASSSTGGQGYEAFF
j_gene: TRBJ1-1
abundance: NA
d_gene: TRBD1
v_gene: TRBV28

CDR3nt: TGTGCCAGCAGGGTGGACAGGGGGGATGAGCAGTTCTTC
CDR3aa: CASRVDRGDEQFF
j_gene: TRBJ2-1
abundance: NA
d_gene: NA
v_gene: TRBV21-1

CDR3nt: TGCGCCAGCAGCGTACCTCAGGGGTCTGGAAACACCATATATTTT
CDR3aa: CASSVPQGSGNTIYF
j_gene: TRBJ1-3
abundance: NA
d_gene: NA
v_gene: TRBV5-1

CDR3nt: TGTGCCAGCAGCTTAGTAGCCGGGGCGGACACCGGGGAGCTGTTTTTT
CDR3aa: CASSLVAGADTGELFF
j_gene: TRBJ2-2
abundance: NA
d_gene: NA
v_gene: TRBV7-8

CDR3nt: TGTGCCAGCAGCCGCAGCCGGGACAGGGGACTGTTTTTT
CDR3aa: CASSRSRDRGLFF
j_gene: TRBJ1-4
abundance: NA
d_gene: TRBD1
v_gene: TRBV11-2

CDR3nt: TGCGCCAGCAGTGAGTCTCGGGGACACCTCACCGGGGAGCTGTTTTTT
CDR3aa: CASSESRGHLTGELFF
j_gene: TRBJ2-2
abundance: NA
d_gene: NA
v_gene: TRBV10-2

CDR3nt: TGCGCCAGCAGCAACGGGCACCCAACTGAGGAGCTGTTTTTT
CDR3aa: CASSNGHPTEELFF
j_gene: TRBJ2-2
abundance: NA
d_gene: NA
v_gene: TRBV5-1

CDR3nt: TGTGCCAGCAACCTCCTAGCGAATGAGCAGTTCTTC
CDR3aa: CASNLLANEQFF
j_gene: TRBJ2-1
abundance: once
d_gene: NA
v_gene: TRBV28

CDR3nt: TGTGCCAGCAGCGCGAGTCGGGGACAATTCTACAATGAGCAGTTCTTC
CDR3aa: CASSASRGQFYNEQFF
j_gene: TRBJ2-1
abundance: NA
d_gene: NA
v_gene: TRBV11-2

CDR3nt: TGCAGCGTTGGGGACTGGGCCAAAAACATTCAGTACTTC
CDR3aa: CSVGDWAKNIQYF
j_gene: TRBJ2-4
abundance: NA
d_gene: NA
v_gene: TRBV29-1

CDR3nt: TGTGCCAGCAGCCCATCGACAGTCACAGATACGCAGTATTTT
CDR3aa: CASSPSTVTDTQYF
j_gene: TRBJ2-3
abundance: NA
d_gene: NA
v_gene: TRBV7-3

CDR3nt: TGTGCCAGCAGCCGAGGTGGGGGCAATCAGCCCCAGCATTTT
CDR3aa: CASSRGGGNQPQHF
j_gene: TRBJ1-5
abundance: NA
d_gene: NA
v_gene: TRBV6-5

CDR3nt: TGCAGTGCTAGATTCTACGAGCAGTACTTC
CDR3aa: CSARFYEQYF
j_gene: TRBJ2-7
abundance: NA
d_gene: NA
v_gene: TRBV20-1

CDR3nt: TGTGCCAGCAGCTGGACAGGAGGTTGGGGCAATCAGCCCCAGCATTTT
CDR3aa: CASSWTGGWGNQPQHF
j_gene: TRBJ1-5
abundance: NA
d_gene: TRBD1
v_gene: TRBV7-2

CDR3nt: TGCGCCAGCAGCGTCGGACTAGCGGGACCATGGGTTGAGCAGTTCTTC
CDR3aa: CASSVGLAGPWVEQFF
j_gene: TRBJ2-1
abundance: NA
d_gene: TRBD2
v_gene: TRBV5-1

CDR3nt: TGTGCCATCTCCCCGGGCCTATACGAGCAGTACTTC
CDR3aa: CAISPGLYEQYF
j_gene: TRBJ2-7
abundance: NA
d_gene: NA
v_gene: TRBV10-3

CDR3nt: TGTGCCTATTTCGATTTACCCGGGGGGACTGAAGCTTTCTTT
CDR3aa: CAYFDLPGGTEAFF
j_gene: TRBJ1-1
abundance: NA
d_gene: NA
v_gene: TRBV5-6

CDR3nt: TGTGCCAGCAACCCCATAGGTACTAGCGGGAGCTATGAGCAGTTCTTC
CDR3aa: CASNPIGTSGSYEQFF
j_gene: TRBJ2-1
abundance: NA
d_gene: TRBD2
v_gene: TRBV28

CDR3nt: TGTGCCAGCAGCCCACGGGAGCAGTACTTC
CDR3aa: CASSPREQYF
j_gene: TRBJ2-7
abundance: NA
d_gene: NA
v_gene: TRBV7-3